Here is one TCR beta chain with its context. This specimen comes from a study of blood T cell repertoires in COVID-19. Study context: COVID-19 samples, acute and convalescent, were from the United States, Italy and Spain. Nucleic acid was either cDNA or gDNA, and it came from T cells, B-cell-depleted T cells, or PBMCs.

Per the authors' pipeline: Reference gene primer amplification gave estimated nucleated cell counts. The assay was immunoSEQ multiplex PCR, and TCRdb's table has in-frame clones only and misses some. D and trimming were read from the DNA, whereas the V and J calls and clone size are those reported in that table. The repertoire has about 82,000 clones, 80% of them found once; the top ten carry around 11%. This clonotype was sampled from a woman in her forties with active or convalescent COVID-19. Specimen: peripheral blood.

The CDR3 spells CASSIDPPYLAAASDTQYF. The DNA of the CDR3 is TGTGCCAGTAGTATAGACCCCCCGTATCTAGCGGCCGCTTCAGATACGCAGTATTTT. J is TRBJ2-3 and V is TRBV19, with 7 nucleotides matching TRBD2. V trimming: 0 bases; J trimming: 4 bases; junction bases outside the gene matches: 16. The germline V gene encodes CDR1 LNHDA and CDR2 SQIVND (reference sequence). The CDR3 covers 19 residues.